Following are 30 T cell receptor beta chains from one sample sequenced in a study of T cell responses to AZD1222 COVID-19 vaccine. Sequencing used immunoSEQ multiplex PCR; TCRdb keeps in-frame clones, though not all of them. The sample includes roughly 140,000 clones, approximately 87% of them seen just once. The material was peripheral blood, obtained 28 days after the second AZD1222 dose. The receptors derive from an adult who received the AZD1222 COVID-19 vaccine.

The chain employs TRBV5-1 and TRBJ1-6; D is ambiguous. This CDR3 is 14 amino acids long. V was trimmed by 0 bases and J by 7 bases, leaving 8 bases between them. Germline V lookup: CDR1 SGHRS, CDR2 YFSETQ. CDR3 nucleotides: TGCGCCAGCAGCTTGGACGGAGGGAATTCACCCCTCCACTTT. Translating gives CASSLDGGNSPLHF.

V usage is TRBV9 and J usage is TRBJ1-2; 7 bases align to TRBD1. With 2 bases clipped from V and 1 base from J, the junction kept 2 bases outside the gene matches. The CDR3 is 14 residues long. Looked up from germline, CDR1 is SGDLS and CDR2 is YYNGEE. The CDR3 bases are TGTGCCAGCAGCGTCCGGGACAGTAACTATGGCTACACCTTC. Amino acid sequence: CASSVRDSNYGYTF.

CDR3: CASSQEGTSSGRYF. The CDR3 nucleotides read TGCGCCAGCAGCCAAGAGGGGACTAGTTCCGGGAGGTACTTC. V usage is TRBV4-3 and J usage is TRBJ2-7; the match to TRBD2 covers 8 bases. The CDR3 has 14 residues. V shed 0 bases and J 12 bases; nucleotides not matched to a gene: 10. Germline loops: CDR1 LGHNA, CDR2 YSLEER.

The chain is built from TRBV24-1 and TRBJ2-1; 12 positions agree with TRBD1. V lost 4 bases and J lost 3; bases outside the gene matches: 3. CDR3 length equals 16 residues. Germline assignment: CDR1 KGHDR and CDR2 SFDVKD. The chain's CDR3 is CATSDRDRGLYNEQFF. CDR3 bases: TGTGCCACCAGTGACCGGGACAGGGGGCTCTACAATGAGCAGTTCTTC.

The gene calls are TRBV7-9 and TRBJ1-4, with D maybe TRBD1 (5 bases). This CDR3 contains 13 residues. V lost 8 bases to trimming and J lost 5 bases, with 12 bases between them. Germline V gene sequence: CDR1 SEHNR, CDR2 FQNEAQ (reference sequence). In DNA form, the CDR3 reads TGTGCCAGCCGCAGGGCAGGGAATGAAAAACTGTTTTTT. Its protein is CASRRAGNEKLFF.

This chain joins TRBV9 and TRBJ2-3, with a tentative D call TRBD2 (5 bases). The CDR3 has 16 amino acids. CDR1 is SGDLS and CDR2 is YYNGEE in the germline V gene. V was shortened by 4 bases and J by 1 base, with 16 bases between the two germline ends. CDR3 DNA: TGTGCCAGCAGCTTCCGACCGATCGGGGGCACAGATACGCAGTATTTT. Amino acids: CASSFRPIGGTDTQYF.

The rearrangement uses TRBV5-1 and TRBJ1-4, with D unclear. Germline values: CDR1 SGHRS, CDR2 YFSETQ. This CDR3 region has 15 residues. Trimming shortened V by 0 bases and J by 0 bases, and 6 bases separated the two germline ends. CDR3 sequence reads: CASSLGPATNEKLFF. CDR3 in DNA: TGCGCCAGCAGCTTGGGGCCTGCAACTAATGAAAAACTGTTTTTT.

Here the CDR3 reads CASSLAAGNNQPQHF. CDR3 coding DNA: TGTGCCAGCAGCTTAGCGGCAGGCAACAATCAGCCCCAGCATTTT. The chain has TRBV7-6 and TRBJ1-5; D gene ambiguous. V lost 0 bases, J lost 3 bases, and 9 bases lay in between. There are 15 residues in the CDR3. The germline V gene has CDR1 SGHVS and CDR2 FNYEAQ.

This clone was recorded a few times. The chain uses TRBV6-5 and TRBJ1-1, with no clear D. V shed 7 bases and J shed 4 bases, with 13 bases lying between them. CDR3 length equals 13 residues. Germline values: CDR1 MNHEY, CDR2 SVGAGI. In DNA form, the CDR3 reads TGTGCCAGCAAATTGGAAGGGATCACTGAAGCTTTCTTT. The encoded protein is CASKLEGITEAFF.

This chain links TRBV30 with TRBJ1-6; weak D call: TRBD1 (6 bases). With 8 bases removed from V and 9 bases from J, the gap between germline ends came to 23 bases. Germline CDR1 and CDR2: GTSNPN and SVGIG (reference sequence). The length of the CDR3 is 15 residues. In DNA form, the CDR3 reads TGTGCCACTCTACCGGGACAACTACCAGGTTCACCCCTCCACTTT. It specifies CATLPGQLPGSPLHF.

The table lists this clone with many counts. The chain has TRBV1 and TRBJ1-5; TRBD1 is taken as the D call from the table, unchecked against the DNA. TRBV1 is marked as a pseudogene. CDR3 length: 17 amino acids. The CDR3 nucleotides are TGCACCAGCAGCCACCCCTCGACAGCGTATAGCAATCAGCCCCAGCATTTT. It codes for CTSSHPSTAYSNQPQHF.

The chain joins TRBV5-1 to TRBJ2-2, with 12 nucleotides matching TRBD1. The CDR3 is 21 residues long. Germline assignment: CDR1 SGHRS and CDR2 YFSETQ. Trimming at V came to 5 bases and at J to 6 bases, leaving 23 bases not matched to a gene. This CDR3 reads CASSLTPPGQGAFIVAGELFF. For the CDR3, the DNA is TGCGCCAGCAGTTTGACACCTCCGGGACAGGGGGCTTTTATTGTCGCCGGGGAGCTGTTTTTT.

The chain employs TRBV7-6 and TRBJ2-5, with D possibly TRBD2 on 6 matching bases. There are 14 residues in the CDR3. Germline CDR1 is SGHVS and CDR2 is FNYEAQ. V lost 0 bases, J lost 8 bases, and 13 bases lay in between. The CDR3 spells CASSLAERRATQYF. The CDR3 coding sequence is TGTGCCAGCAGCTTAGCGGAGCGGAGGGCCACCCAGTACTTC.

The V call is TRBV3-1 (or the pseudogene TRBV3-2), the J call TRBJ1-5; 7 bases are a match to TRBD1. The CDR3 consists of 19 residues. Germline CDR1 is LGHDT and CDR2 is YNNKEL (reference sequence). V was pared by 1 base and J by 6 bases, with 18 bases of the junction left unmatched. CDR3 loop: CASSQATGARPRLGQPQHF. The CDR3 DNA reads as TGTGCCAGCAGCCAAGCTACAGGGGCTCGTCCCCGTTTGGGTCAGCCCCAGCATTTT.

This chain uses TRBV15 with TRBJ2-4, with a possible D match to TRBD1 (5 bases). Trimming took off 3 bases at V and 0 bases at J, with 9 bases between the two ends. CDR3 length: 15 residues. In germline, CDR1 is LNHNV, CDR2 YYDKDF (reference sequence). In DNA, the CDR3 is TGTGCCACCAGCAGGACAGAAATAGCCAAAAACATTCAGTACTTC. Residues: CATSRTEIAKNIQYF.

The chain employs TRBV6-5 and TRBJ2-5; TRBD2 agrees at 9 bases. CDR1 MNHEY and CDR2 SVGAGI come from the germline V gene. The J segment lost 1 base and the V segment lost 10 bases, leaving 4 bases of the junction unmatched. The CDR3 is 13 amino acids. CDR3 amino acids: CATGTSPQETQYF. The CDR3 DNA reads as TGTGCCACTGGGACTAGCCCCCAAGAGACCCAGTACTTC.

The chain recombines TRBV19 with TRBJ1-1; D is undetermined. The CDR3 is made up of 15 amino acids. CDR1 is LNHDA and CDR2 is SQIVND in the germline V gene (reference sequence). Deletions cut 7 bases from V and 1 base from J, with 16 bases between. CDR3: CASIRTSPGNTEAFF. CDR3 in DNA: TGTGCCAGTATCAGGACCTCCCCTGGGAACACTGAAGCTTTCTTT.

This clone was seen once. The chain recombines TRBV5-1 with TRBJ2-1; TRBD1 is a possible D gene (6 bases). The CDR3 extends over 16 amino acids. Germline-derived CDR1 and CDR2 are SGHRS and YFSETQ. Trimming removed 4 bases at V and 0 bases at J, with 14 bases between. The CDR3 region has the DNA TGCGCCAGCAGCCAACCGGGACACCGCTCCTACAATGAGCAGTTCTTC. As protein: CASSQPGHRSYNEQFF.

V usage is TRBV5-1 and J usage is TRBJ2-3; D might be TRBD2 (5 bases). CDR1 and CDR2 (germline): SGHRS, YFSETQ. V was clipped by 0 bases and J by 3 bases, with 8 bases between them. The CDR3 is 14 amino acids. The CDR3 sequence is CASSLDSGTDTQYF. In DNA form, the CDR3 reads TGCGCCAGCAGCTTGGACTCGGGGACAGATACGCAGTATTTT.

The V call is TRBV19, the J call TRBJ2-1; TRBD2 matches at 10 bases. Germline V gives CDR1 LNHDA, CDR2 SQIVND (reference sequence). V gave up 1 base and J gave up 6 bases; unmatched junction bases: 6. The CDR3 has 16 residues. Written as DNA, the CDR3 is TGTGCCAGTAGTATAGGCAGCGGGAGGGCCGGCAATGAGCAGTTCTTC. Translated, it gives CASSIGSGRAGNEQFF.

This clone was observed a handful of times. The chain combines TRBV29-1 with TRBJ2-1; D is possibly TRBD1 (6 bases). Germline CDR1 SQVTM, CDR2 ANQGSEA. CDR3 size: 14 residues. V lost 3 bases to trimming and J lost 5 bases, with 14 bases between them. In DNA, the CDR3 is TGCAGCGTTGATCTTTCCAGGGGCGACAATGAGCAGTTCTTC. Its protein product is CSVDLSRGDNEQFF.

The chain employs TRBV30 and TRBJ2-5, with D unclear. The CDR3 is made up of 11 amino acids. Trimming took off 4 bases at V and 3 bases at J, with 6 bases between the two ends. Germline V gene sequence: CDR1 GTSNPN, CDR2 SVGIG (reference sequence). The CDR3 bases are TGTGCCTGGATCCAGGAAGAGACCCAGTACTTC. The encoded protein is CAWIQEETQYF.

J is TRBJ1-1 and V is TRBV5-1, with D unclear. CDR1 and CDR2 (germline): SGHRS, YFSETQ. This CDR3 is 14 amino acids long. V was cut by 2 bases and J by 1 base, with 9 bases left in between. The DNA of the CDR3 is TGCGCCAGCAGCTTACAGACTTCGAACACTGAAGCTTTCTTT. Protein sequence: CASSLQTSNTEAFF.

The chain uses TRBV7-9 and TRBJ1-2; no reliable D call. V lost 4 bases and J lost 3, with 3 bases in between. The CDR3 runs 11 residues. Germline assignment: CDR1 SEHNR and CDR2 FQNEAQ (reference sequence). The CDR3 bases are TGTGCCAGCAGCTGGGACTATGGCTACACCTTC. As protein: CASSWDYGYTF.

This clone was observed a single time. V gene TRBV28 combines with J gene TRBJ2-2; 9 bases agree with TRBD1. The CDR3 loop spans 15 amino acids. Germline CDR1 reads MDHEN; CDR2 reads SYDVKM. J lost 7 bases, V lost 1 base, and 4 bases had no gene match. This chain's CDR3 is CASSLLDRGGGELFF. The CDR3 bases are TGTGCCAGCAGTTTATTGGACAGGGGCGGCGGGGAGCTGTTTTTT.

The CDR3 here is CSVGLAGVYEQYF. The CDR3 nucleotides read TGCAGCGTTGGGCTAGCGGGAGTCTACGAGCAGTACTTC. This chain connects TRBV29-1 to TRBJ2-7, with 10 bases fitting TRBD2. Germline V gene lookup returns CDR1 SQVTM and CDR2 ANQGSEA. The CDR3 is 13 residues long. V lost 4 bases, J lost 3 bases, and 3 bases stayed unmatched.

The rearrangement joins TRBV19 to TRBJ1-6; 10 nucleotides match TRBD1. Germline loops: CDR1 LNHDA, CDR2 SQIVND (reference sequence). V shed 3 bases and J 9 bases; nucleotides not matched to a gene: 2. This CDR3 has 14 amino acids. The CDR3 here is CASSIDRGPSPLHF. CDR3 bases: TGTGCCAGTAGTATCGACAGGGGGCCTTCACCCCTCCACTTT.

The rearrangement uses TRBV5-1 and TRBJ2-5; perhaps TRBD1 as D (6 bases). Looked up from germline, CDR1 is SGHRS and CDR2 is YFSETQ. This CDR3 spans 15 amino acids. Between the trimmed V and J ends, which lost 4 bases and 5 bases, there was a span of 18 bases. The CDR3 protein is CASSPGTISRETQYF. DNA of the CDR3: TGCGCCAGCAGCCCCGGGACAATCTCCCGGGAGACCCAGTACTTC. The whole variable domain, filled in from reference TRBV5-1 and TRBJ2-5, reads KAGVTQTPRYLIKTRGQQVTLSCSPISGHRSVSWYQQTPGQGLQFLFEYFSETQRNKGNFPGRFSGRQFSNSRSEMNVSTLELGDSALYLCASSPGTISRETQYFGPGTRLLVL.

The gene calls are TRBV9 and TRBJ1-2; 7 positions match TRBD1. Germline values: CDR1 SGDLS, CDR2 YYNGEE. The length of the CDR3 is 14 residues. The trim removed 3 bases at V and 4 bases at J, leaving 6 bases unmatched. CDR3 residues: CASSDQTGLYGYTF. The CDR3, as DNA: TGTGCCAGCAGCGATCAGACAGGGCTCTATGGCTACACCTTC.

The CDR3 DNA follows: TGTGCCAGCAGCTTACTTCCGGGAACTAACACTGAAGCTTTCTTT. It yields the protein CASSLLPGTNTEAFF. The V call is TRBV7-2, the J call TRBJ1-1; D not resolved. V lost 2 bases to trimming and J lost 2 bases, with 12 bases between them. The CDR3 sequence is 15 residues long. Looked up from germline, CDR1 is SGHTA and CDR2 is FQGNSA.